This entry describes one T cell receptor (beta chain). Different DNA sequences within this sample yield the same CDR3. The authors' processing: Quantification of nucleated cells was approximated via reference gene primer amplification. The repertoire was sequenced with immunoSEQ multiplex PCR; TCRdb's copy has only in-frame clones and lacks some. The DNA gave D and trimming, while V, J and clone size come from that table. In the table there are 200,000 to 250,000 clones, approximately 88% of which are singletons. The CDR3 totals 13 residues. With 3 bases removed from V and 2 bases from J, the gap between germline ends came to 5 bases. The germline V gene encodes CDR1 SGHTA and CDR2 FQGNSA. The data belong to a study of blood T cell repertoires in COVID-19. Study background: Sites across the United States, Italy and Spain contributed samples from acute and convalescent COVID-19. Sources were T cells, B-cell-depleted T cells, or PBMCs; the material itself was cDNA or gDNA.

Participant age was roughly 18 to 95 years, and participants resided in roughly 25 US areas. V and J are TRBV7-2 and TRBJ1-5, with no clear D. This receptor was obtained from a man between 18 and 29 years old with acute COVID-19. The specimen sequenced was PBMCs or T cells enriched from blood (not recorded which). The CDR3 nucleotides are TGTGCCAGCAGCTTGAGTGGCAATCAGCCCCAGCATTTT. It specifies CASSLSGNQPQHF.